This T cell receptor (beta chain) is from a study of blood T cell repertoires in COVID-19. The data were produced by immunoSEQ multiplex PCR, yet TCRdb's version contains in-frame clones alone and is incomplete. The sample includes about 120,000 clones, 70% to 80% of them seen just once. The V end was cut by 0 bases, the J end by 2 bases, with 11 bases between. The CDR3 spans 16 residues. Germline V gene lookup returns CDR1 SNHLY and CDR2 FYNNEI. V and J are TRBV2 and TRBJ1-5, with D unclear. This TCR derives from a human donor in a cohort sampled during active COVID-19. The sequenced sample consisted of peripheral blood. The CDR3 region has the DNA TGTGCCAGCAGTGAAGCGCTTCGCGGGGGCAATCAGCCCCAGCATTTT. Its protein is CASSEALRGGNQPQHF.